These 14 T cell receptor beta chains originate from one sample sequenced in a study of shared clonotypes between healthy human individuals. TCRdb's copy holds only in-frame clones and misses some; the assay was immunoSEQ multiplex PCR. The sample holds 2.3 million or so clones; 80% to 95% are singletons and the top ten take about 0.37%. Sequencing input: naive CD4+ T cells from PBMCs. Subset denoted: CD45RA+ positively selected. All receptors come from a man younger than 30 in good health. Some clones in this sample may be carry-over from other donors' samples.

The chain combines TRBV5-4 with TRBJ2-7, with D unclear. The V end lost 5 bases, the J end lost 7 bases, and 19 bases lay between the germline ends. CDR3 length: 14 residues. CDR1 SGHNT and CDR2 YYREEE come from the germline V gene (reference sequence). The CDR3 DNA reads as TGTGCCAGCAGAACCCGGGCCTACGAGGAGGAGCAGTACTTC. Translation gives CASRTRAYEEEQYF.

The chain joins TRBV6-5 to TRBJ1-1; D not resolved. The CDR3 is 14 residues long. In germline, CDR1 is MNHEY, CDR2 SVGAGI. V was trimmed by 2 bases and J by 1 base, leaving 8 bases between them. The CDR3 is CASSYGRSNTEAFF. CDR3 DNA: TGTGCCAGCAGTTACGGTCGGTCGAACACTGAAGCTTTCTTT.

The chain couples TRBV28 to TRBJ2-1, with unresolved D. CDR1 is MDHEN and CDR2 is SYDVKM in the germline V gene. With 8 bases removed from V and 8 bases from J, the gap between germline ends came to 22 bases. CDR3 length: 15 residues. The CDR3 nucleotides read TGTGCCAGCCATTTCCTACTCCGGTCGGCTGATGAGCAGTTCTTC. Encoded protein: CASHFLLRSADEQFF. Full variable domain (outside the CDR3, taken from reference TRBV28 and TRBJ2-1): DVKVTQSSRYLVKRTGEKVFLECVQDMDHENMFWYRQDPGLGLRLIYFSYDVKMKEKGDIPEGYSVSREKKERFSLILESASTNQTSMYLCASHFLLRSADEQFFGPGTRLTVL.

In nucleotides, the CDR3 is TGTGCCTGGAGTTTTGGACAGGGAAGCGAGCAGTACTTC. As protein: CAWSFGQGSEQYF. The V gene is TRBV30, the J gene TRBJ2-7; 8 bases are a match to TRBD1. The V gene's germline CDR1 is GTSNPN and CDR2 SVGIG (reference sequence). V trimming: 2 bases; J trimming: 6 bases; junction bases outside the gene matches: 6. The CDR3 totals 13 residues.

This clone was detected once. This CDR3 is also generated by other DNA sequences in the sample. This chain links TRBV18 with TRBJ1-5; D perhaps matches TRBD1 (5 bases). Trimming shortened V by 6 bases and J by 0 bases, and 9 bases separated the two germline ends. Per germline, CDR1 KGHSH and CDR2 LQKENI. This CDR3 has 14 amino acids. CDR3: CASSGTDSNQPQHF. Written as DNA, the CDR3 is TGTGCCAGCTCGGGGACCGATAGCAATCAGCCCCAGCATTTT.

J is TRBJ2-1 and V is TRBV11-2; 11 bases are a match to TRBD2. With V trimmed by 5 bases and J by 4 bases, 7 bases remained unmatched. From germline, CDR1 is SGHAT and CDR2 FQNNGV. CDR3 length: 16 amino acids. The CDR3 nucleotides read TGTGCCAGCAGCCCCAGGACTAGCGGGCTATACAATGAGCAGTTCTTC. Its translation: CASSPRTSGLYNEQFF.

V is TRBV5-1 and J is TRBJ2-5; possibly TRBD1 or TRBD2 for D (5 bases each). The V and J ends lost 0 bases and 5 bases respectively, with 14 bases between them. The CDR3 consists of 15 residues. CDR1 and CDR2 (germline): SGHRS, YFSETQ. CDR3 nucleotides: TGCGCCAGCAGCTTGGACGGGACCCAGGAGGAGACCCAGTACTTC. Translated: CASSLDGTQEETQYF.

The chain recombines TRBV14 with TRBJ2-1; 9 bases align to TRBD2. The V gene end was trimmed by 2 bases and the J gene end by 9 bases; junction bases not matched to a gene: 5. Germline-derived CDR1 and CDR2 are SGHDN and FVKESK. The CDR3 extends over 14 amino acids. Here the CDR3 reads CASSQSSGISEQFF. The CDR3 nucleotides are TGTGCCAGCAGCCAATCTAGCGGGATATCTGAGCAGTTCTTC.

V and J are TRBV6-5 and TRBJ1-1; no clear D. The V gene's germline CDR1 is MNHEY and CDR2 SVGAGI. V lost 0 bases and J lost 2, with 7 bases in between. This CDR3 has 14 amino acids. DNA of the CDR3: TGTGCCAGCAGTTACTCCATTTCTAACACTGAAGCTTTCTTT. This encodes CASSYSISNTEAFF.

The chain recombines TRBV7-6 with TRBJ2-5; D remains unclear. V shed 1 base and J shed 1 base, with 4 bases lying between them. This CDR3 has 13 amino acids. The germline V gene has CDR1 SGHVS and CDR2 FNYEAQ. The CDR3 loop reads CASSLGFQETQYF. The CDR3 DNA is TGTGCCAGCAGCTTAGGGTTCCAAGAGACCCAGTACTTC. Complete variable domain (other parts from reference TRBV7-6 and TRBJ2-5): GAGVSQSPRYKVTKRGQDVALRCDPISGHVSLYWYRQALGQGPEFLTYFNYEAQQDKSGLPNDRFSAERPEGSISTLTIQRTEQRDSAMYRCASSLGFQETQYFGPGTRLLVL.

This CDR3 reads CASSQPGVAGGADTQYF. In nucleotides, the CDR3 is TGCGCCAGCAGCCAACCCGGGGTAGCGGGAGGTGCAGATACGCAGTATTTT. J is TRBJ2-3 and V is TRBV4-1; 10 positions match TRBD2. The V and J ends lost 2 bases and 4 bases, in that order; junction bases with no gene match: 9. The CDR3 spans 17 residues. Germline CDR1 MGHRA, CDR2 YSYEKL.

The chain combines TRBV6-5 with TRBJ2-1; possibly TRBD2 for D (6 bases). Trimming stripped 2 bases from V and 13 bases from J, with 18 bases between. CDR3 length equals 14 residues. The germline V gene has CDR1 MNHEY and CDR2 SVGAGI. The CDR3 reads CASSYGRAGRDQFF. CDR3 DNA sequence: TGTGCCAGCAGTTACGGACGGGCGGGAAGAGATCAGTTCTTC.

As regards this clone: A much larger clone lies a single base off, so this may be a read error. Distinct nucleotide sequences in the sample also encode this CDR3. The chain employs TRBV18 and TRBJ2-5; D may be TRBD1 (6 bases). The germline V gene has CDR1 KGHSH and CDR2 LQKENI. The CDR3 loop spans 13 amino acids. The ends were cut back, 5 bases at V and 2 bases at J, with 9 bases in the middle. The CDR3 here is CASSSGQQETQYF. Written as DNA, the CDR3 is TGTGCCAGCTCATCAGGACAGCAAGAGACCCAGTACTTC.

The chain links TRBV9 to TRBJ2-1; 12 bases match TRBD2. Germline-derived CDR1 and CDR2 are SGDLS and YYNGEE. The CDR3 loop spans 20 amino acids. J gave up 0 bases and V 4 bases, and 14 bases lay outside the gene matches. CDR3 region: CASSPRPGTSGSSSYNEQFF. The CDR3 DNA reads as TGTGCCAGCAGCCCTCGCCCCGGGACTAGCGGGTCCTCCTCCTACAATGAGCAGTTCTTC.